This T cell receptor beta chain is drawn from a study of T cells after yellow fever vaccination. The overall study: Fractions containing few cells were prepared with SMART-Seq v4 Ultra Low Input.

TCRdb reprocessed the 5' RACE reads via MiXCR and lists one record per CDR3 protein. The sample records hundreds of thousands of distinct CDR3 sequences, roughly 14% being singletons. Germline values: CDR1 MNHEY, CDR2 SVGEGT. Between the trimmed V and J ends, which lost 8 bases and 6 bases, there was a span of 20 bases. This CDR3 region has 15 residues. For this clonotype: Its antigen is unidentified.

Study-level points and caveats: The CD4 and CD8 compartments had a small share of their clonotypes in common.

The sequence came from a man aged 25 to 45 who received the YFV17D yellow fever vaccine. The sequencing here drew on PBMCs, taken on the day of the yellow fever booster vaccination. The chain couples TRBV6-2 or TRBV6-3 to TRBJ2-1, with D unresolved. The CDR3 sequence is CASHPFGIVANEQFF. In nucleotides, the CDR3 is TGTGCCAGCCACCCTTTTGGAATAGTAGCCAATGAGCAGTTCTTC.